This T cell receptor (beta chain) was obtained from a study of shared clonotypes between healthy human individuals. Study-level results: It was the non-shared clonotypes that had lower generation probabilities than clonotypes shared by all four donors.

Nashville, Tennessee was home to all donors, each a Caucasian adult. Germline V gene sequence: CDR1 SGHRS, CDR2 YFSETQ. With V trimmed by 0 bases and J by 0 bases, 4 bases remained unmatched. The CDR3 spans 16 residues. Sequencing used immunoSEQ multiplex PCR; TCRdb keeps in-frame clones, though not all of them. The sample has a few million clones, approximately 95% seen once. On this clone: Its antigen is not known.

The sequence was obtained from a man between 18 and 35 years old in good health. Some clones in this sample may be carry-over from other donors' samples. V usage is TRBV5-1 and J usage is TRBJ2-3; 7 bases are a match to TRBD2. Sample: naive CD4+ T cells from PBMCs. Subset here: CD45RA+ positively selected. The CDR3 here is CASSLGRLASTDTQYF. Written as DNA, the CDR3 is TGCGCCAGCAGCTTGGGTCGACTAGCTAGCACAGATACGCAGTATTTT.